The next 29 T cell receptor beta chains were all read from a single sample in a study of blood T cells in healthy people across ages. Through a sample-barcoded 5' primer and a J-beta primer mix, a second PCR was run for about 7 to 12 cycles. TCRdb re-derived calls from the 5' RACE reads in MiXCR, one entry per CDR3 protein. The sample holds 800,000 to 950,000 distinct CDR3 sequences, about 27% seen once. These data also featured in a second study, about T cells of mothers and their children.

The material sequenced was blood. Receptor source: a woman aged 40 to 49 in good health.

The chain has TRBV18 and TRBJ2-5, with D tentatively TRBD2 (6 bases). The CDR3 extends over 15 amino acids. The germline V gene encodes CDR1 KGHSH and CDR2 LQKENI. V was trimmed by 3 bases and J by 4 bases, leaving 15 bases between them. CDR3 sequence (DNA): TGTGCCAGCTCACCCCTGGAGGGGTTTGGAGAGACCCAGTACTTC. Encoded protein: CASSPLEGFGETQYF. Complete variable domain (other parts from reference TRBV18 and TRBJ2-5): NAGVMQNPRHLVRRRGQEARLRCSPMKGHSHVYWYRQLPEEGLKFMVYLQKENIIDESGMPKERFSAEFPKEGPSILRIQQVVRGDSAAYFCASSPLEGFGETQYFGPGTRLLVL.

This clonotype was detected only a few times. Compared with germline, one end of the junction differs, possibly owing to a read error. The CDR3 reads CATSGTGQLGEKLFF. The CDR3 nucleotides read TGTGCCACCAGTGGGACAGGGCAGCTCGGTGAAAAACTGTTTTTT. This chain connects TRBV10-3 to TRBJ1-4; 9 positions agree with TRBD1. The CDR3 spans 15 residues. The germline V gene has CDR1 ENHRY and CDR2 SYGVKD.

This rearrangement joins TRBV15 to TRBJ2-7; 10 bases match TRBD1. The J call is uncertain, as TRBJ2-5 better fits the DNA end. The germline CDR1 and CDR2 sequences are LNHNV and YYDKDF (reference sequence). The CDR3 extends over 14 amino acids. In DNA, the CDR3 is TGTGCCACCAGCAACGACAGGGGGCGTGGGACCCAGTACTTC. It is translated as CATSNDRGRGTQYF.

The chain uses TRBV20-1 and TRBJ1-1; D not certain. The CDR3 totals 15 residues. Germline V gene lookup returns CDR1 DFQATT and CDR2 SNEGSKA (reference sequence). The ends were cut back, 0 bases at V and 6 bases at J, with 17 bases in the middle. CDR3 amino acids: CSARDKAPGVAEAFF. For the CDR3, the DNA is TGCAGTGCTAGAGATAAGGCCCCCGGAGTGGCTGAAGCTTTCTTT.

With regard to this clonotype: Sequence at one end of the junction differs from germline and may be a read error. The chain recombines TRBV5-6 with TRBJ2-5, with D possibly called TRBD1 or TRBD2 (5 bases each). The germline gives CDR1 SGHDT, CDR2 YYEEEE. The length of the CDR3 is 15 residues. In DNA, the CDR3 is TGTGCCAGCAGCTTGCTAAAGGGGAGTCAAGGGACCCAGTACTTC. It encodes CASSLLKGSQGTQYF.

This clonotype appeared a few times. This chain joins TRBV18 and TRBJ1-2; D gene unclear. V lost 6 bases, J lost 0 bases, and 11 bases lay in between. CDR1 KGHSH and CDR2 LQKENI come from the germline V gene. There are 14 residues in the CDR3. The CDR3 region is CASSPNKANYGYTF. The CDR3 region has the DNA TGTGCCAGCTCGCCAAACAAAGCTAACTATGGCTACACCTTC.

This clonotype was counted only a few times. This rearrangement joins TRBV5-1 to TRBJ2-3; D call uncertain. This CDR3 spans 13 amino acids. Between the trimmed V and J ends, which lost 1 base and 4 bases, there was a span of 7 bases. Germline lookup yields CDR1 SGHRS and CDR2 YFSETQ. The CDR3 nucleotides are TGCGCCAGCAGCTTGCTGCCGGCAGATACGCAGTATTTT. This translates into CASSLLPADTQYF. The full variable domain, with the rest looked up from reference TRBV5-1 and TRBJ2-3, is KAGVTQTPRYLIKTRGQQVTLSCSPISGHRSVSWYQQTPGQGLQFLFEYFSETQRNKGNFPGRFSGRQFSNSRSEMNVSTLELGDSALYLCASSLLPADTQYFGPGTRLTVL.

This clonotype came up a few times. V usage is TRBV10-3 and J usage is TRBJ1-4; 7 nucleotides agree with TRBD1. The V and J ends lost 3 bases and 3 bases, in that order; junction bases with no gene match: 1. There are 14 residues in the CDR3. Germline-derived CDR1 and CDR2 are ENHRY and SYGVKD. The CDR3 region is CAISEGTANEKLFF. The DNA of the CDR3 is TGTGCCATCAGTGAAGGGACAGCTAATGAAAAACTGTTTTTT.

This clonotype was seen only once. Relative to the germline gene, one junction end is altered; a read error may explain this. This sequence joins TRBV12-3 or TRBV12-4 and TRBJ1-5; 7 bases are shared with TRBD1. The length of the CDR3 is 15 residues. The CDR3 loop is CASSLMSGGNQLQHF. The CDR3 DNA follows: TGTGCCAGCAGTTTAATGTCAGGGGGGAATCAGCTCCAGCATTTT.

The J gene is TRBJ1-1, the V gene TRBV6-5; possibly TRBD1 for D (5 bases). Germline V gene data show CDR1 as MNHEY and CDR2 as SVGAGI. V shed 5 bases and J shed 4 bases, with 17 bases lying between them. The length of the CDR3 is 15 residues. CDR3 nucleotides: TGTGCCAGCAGTCCCTTTGTCACGGGGGGCACTGAAGCTTTCTTT. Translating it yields CASSPFVTGGTEAFF.

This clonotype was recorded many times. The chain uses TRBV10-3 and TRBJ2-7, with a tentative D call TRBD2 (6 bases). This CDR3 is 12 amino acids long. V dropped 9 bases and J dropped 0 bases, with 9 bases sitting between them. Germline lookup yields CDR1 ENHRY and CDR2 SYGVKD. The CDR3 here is CAISGDSYEQYF. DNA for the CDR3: TGTGCCATATCGGGGGACTCCTACGAGCAGTACTTC.

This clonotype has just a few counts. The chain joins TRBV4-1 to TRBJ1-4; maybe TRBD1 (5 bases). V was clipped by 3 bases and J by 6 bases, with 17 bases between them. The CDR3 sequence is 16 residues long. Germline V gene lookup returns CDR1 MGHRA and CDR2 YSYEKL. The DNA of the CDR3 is TGCGCCAGCAGCCAGAACCAGGGTTTGGGGTATGAAAAACTGTTTTTT. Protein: CASSQNQGLGYEKLFF.

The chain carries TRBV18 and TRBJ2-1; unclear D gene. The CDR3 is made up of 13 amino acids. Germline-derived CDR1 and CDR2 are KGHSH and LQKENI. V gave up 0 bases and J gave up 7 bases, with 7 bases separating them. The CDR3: CASSPPGINEQFF. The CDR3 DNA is TGTGCCAGCTCACCACCTGGAATTAATGAGCAGTTCTTC.

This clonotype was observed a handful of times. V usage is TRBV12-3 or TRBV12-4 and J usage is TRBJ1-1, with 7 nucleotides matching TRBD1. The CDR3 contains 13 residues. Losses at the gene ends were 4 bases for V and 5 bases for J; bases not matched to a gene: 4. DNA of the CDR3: TGTGCCAGCAGTTCGACAGGGAGGACTGAAGCTTTCTTT. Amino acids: CASSSTGRTEAFF.

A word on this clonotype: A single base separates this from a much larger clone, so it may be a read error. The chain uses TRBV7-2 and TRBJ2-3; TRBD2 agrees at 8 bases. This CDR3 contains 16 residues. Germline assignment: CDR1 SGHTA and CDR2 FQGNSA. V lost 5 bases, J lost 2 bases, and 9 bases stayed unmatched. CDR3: CASSPWTSQITDTQYF. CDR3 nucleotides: TGTGCCAGCAGCCCATGGACTAGCCAAATCACAGATACGCAGTATTTT.

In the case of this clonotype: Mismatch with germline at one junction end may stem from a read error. The CDR3 is CASSLKVGLGETQYF. The CDR3 nucleotides read TGTGCCAGCAGCTTGAAGGTGGGGCTGGGGGAGACTCAGTACTTC. V usage is TRBV28 and J usage is TRBJ2-5; D is perhaps TRBD1 or TRBD2 (5 bases each). Looked up from germline, CDR1 is MDHEN and CDR2 is SYDVKM. The CDR3 is made up of 15 amino acids.

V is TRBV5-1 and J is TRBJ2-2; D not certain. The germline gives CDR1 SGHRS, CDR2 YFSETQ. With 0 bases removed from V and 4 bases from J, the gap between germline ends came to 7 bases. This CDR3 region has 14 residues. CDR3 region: CASSLVPVTGELFF. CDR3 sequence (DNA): TGCGCCAGCAGCTTGGTCCCCGTCACCGGGGAGCTGTTTTTT.

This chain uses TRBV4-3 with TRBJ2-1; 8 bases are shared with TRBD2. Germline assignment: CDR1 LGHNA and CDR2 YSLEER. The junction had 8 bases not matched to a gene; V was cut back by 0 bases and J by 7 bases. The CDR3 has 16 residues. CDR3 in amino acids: CASSQDGAGAGNEQFF. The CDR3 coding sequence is TGCGCCAGCAGCCAAGATGGAGCGGGGGCTGGGAATGAGCAGTTCTTC.

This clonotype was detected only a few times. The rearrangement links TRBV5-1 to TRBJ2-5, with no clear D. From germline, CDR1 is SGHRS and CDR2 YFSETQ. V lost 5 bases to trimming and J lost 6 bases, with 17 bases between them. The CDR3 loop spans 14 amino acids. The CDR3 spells CASRPLTQGKTQYF. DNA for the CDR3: TGCGCCAGCAGGCCCCTCACCCAAGGGAAGACCCAGTACTTC.

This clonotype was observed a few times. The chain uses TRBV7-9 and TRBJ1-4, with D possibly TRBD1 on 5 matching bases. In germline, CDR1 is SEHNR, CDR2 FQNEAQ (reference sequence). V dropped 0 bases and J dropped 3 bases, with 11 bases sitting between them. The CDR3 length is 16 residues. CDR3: CASSLAGGASNEKLFF. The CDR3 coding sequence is TGTGCCAGCAGCTTAGCGGGAGGGGCTTCTAATGAAAAACTGTTTTTT.

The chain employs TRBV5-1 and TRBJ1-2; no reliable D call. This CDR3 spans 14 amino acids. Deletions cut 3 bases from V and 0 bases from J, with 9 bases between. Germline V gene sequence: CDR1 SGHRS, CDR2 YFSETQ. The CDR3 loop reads CASSWEFSNYGYTF. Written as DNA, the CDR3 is TGCGCCAGCAGCTGGGAATTCTCTAACTATGGCTACACCTTC. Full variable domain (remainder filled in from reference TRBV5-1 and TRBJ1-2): KAGVTQTPRYLIKTRGQQVTLSCSPISGHRSVSWYQQTPGQGLQFLFEYFSETQRNKGNFPGRFSGRQFSNSRSEMNVSTLELGDSALYLCASSWEFSNYGYTFGSGTRLTVV.

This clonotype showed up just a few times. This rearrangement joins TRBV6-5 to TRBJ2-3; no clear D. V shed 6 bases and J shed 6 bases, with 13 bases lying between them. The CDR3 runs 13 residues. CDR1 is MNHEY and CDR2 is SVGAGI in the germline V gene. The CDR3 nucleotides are TGTGCCAGCAGACCCCCGAGCCGGGATACGCAGTATTTT. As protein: CASRPPSRDTQYF.

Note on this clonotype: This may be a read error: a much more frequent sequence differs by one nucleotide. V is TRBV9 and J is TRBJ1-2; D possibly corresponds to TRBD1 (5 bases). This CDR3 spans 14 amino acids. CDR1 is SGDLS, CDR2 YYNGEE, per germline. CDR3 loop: CANSLSGSATGYTF. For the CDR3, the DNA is TGTGCCAACAGCCTCTCAGGGAGCGCTACAGGCTACACCTTC.

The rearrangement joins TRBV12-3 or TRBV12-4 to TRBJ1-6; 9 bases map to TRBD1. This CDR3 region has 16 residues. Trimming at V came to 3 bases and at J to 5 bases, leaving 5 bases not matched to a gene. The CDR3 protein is CASSLGGTGNNSPLHF. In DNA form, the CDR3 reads TGTGCCAGCAGTTTGGGTGGGACAGGGAATAATTCACCCCTCCACTTT.

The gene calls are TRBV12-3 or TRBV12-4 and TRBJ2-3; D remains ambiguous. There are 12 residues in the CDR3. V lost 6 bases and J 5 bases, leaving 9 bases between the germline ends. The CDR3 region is CASRVAGDTQYF. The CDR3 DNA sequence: TGTGCCAGCAGGGTGGCCGGAGATACGCAGTATTTT.

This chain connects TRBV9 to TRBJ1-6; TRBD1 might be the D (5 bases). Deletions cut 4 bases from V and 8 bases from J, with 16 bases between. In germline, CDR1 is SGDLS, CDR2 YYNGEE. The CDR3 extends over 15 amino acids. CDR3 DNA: TGTGCCAGCAGCCCCTCTGGACGGGGGTATTCACCCCTCCACTTT. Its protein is CASSPSGRGYSPLHF.

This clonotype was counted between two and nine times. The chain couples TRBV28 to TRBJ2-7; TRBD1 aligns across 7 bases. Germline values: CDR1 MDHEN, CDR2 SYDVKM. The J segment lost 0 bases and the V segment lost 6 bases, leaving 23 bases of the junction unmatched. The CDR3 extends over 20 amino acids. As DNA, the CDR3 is TGTGCCAGCAGGGGGACAGTACCTATTCCGTATTGGGAGAGCTCCTACGAGCAGTACTTC. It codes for CASRGTVPIPYWESSYEQYF.

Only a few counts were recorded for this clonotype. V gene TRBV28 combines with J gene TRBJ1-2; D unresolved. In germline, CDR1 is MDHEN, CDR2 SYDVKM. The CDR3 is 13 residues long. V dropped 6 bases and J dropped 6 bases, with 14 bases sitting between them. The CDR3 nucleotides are TGTGCCAGCAGAACCCGTGGGAGCCATGGCTACACCTTC. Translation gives CASRTRGSHGYTF.

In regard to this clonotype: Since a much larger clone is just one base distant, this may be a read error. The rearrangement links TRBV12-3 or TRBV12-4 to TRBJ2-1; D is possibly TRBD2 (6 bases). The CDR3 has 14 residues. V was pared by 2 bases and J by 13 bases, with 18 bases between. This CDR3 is CASSLRLASETQFF. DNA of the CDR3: TGTGCCAGCAGTTTACGTCTAGCGAGTGAGACCCAGTTCTTC.